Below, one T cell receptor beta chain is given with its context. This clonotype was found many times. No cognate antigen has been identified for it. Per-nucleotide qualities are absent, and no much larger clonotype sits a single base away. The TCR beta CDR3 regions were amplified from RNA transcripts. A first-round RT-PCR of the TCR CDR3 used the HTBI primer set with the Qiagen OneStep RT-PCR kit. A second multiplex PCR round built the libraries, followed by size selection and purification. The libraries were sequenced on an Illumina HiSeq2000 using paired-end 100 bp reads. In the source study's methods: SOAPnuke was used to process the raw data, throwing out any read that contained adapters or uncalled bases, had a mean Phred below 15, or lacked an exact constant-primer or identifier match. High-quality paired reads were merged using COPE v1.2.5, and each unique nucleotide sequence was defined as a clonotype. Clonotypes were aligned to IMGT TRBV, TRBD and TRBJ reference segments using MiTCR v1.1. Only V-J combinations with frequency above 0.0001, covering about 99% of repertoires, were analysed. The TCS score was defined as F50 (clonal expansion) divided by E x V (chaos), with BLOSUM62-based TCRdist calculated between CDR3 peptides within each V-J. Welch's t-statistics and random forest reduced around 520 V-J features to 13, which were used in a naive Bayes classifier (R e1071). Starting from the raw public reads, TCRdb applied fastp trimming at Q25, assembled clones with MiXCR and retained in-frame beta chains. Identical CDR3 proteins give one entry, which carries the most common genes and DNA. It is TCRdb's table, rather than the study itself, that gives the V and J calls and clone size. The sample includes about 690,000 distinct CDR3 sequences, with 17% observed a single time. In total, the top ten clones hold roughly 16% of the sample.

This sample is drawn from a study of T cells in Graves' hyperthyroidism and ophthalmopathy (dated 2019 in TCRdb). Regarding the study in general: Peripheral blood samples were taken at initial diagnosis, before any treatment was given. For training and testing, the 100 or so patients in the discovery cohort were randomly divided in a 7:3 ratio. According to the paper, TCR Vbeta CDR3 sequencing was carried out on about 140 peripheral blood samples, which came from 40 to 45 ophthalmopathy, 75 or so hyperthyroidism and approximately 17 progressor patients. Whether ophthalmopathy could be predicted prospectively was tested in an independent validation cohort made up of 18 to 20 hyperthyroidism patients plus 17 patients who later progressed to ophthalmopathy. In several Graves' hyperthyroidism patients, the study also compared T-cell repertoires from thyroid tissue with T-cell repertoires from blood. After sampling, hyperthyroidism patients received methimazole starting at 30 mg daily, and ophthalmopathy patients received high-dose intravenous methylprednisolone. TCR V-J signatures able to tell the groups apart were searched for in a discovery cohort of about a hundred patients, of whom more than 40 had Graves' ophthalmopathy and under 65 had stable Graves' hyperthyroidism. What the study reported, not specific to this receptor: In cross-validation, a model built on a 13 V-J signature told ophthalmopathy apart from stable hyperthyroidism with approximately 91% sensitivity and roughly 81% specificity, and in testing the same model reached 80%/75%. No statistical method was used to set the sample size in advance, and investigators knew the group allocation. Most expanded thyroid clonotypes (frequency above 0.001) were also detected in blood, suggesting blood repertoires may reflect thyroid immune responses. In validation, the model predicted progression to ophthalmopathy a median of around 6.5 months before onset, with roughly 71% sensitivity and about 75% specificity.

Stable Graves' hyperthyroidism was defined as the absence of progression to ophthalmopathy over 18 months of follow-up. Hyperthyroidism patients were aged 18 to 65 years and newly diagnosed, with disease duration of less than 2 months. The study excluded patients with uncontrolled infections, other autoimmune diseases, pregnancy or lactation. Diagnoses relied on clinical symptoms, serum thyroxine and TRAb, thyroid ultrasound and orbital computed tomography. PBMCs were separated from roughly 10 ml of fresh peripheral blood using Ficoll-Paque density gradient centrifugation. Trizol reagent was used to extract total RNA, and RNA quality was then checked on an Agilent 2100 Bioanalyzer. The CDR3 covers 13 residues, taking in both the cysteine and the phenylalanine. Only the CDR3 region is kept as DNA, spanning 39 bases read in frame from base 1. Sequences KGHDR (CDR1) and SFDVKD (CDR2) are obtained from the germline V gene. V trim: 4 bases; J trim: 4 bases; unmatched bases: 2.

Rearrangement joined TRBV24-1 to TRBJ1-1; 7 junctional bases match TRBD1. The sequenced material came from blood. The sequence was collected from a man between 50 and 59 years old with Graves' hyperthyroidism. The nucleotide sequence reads TGTGCCACCAGTGACGGGGACAGCACTGAAGCTTTCTTT. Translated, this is CATSDGDSTEAFF.